This T cell receptor beta chain was identified in a study of regulatory T cells in long-lasting Graves disease. This clonotype was observed a single time. Time point given: newly diagnosed GD, antithyroid drugs for less than 3 months. Following extraction of RNA from PBMCs, that RNA was used to make the TCR library. With 3 bases clipped from V and 8 bases from J, the junction kept 3 bases outside the gene matches. The length of the CDR3 is 14 residues. In germline, CDR1 is SGHTA, CDR2 FQGTGA. According to the study, TCR beta libraries were built with iRepertoire HTBI primers and CDR3-region Arm-PCR. From the multiplex PCR reads, TCRdb called clonotypes with MiXCR, one entry per CDR3 protein. This table has some 460,000 distinct CDR3 sequences, roughly 16% appearing once. The data were also submitted as part of a second study, on T cells in Graves' hyperthyroidism and ophthalmopathy.

The chain is built from TRBV7-3 and TRBJ2-1; 11 bases align to TRBD2. The sample in question was peripheral blood mononuclear cells (PBMCs), obtained at new diagnosis, from a patient treated with antithyroid drugs. The receptor was derived from a man aged 35 to 55 with Graves disease. The CDR3 loop reads CASSFSGRGYEQFF. DNA for the CDR3: TGTGCCAGCAGCTTTAGCGGGAGGGGCTATGAGCAGTTCTTC.